This T cell receptor beta chain emerged from a study of blood T cell repertoires in COVID-19. Study background: Sources were T cells, B-cell-depleted T cells, or PBMCs; the material itself was cDNA or gDNA.

Germline CDR1 is LNHDA and CDR2 is SQIVND (reference sequence). This CDR3 contains 15 residues. Unmatched junction bases numbered 13, after V lost 6 bases and J lost 9 bases. The repertoire was sequenced with immunoSEQ multiplex PCR; TCRdb's copy has only in-frame clones and lacks some. The sample records approximately 230,000 clones, approximately 84% being singletons. Participants reported their clinical history, and cohort assignment relied on those reports. Recovery meant two consecutive negative NP/OP PCR tests, professional clearance, or resolved symptoms. Sample: PBMCs or T cells enriched from blood (not recorded which). This clonotype was sampled from a man aged 40-49 years who had recovered from COVID-19. This chain links TRBV19 with TRBJ2-1; 8 positions match TRBD2. The CDR3 spells CASRRGGAGEFEQFF. The CDR3 coding sequence is TGTGCCAGTAGACGCGGTGGAGCGGGAGAGTTTGAGCAGTTCTTC.